Below, 2 T cell receptor beta chains from the same sample are listed, as sequenced in a study of neurological immune-mediated disorders. MiXCR was run by TCRdb on the 5' RACE reads, yielding one entry per CDR3 protein. The sample comprises under 40,000 distinct CDR3 sequences, almost 7.5% of which are singletons, and around 4.4% rests with the top ten. The sequencing input was PBMCs. The receptors shown here come from a woman in her thirties or forties in good health.

As regards this clonotype: One end of the junction fails to match germline, which may point to a read error. The rearrangement links TRBV2 to TRBJ2-4; no definite D call. The CDR3 runs 8 residues. CDR1 SNHLY and CDR2 FYNNEI come from the germline V gene. This CDR3 reads CASSTRLF. CDR3 bases: TGTGCCAGCAGTACACGCTTATTC.

This clonotype was counted at least ten times. The rearrangement uses TRBV20-1 and TRBJ2-3, with D perhaps TRBD2 (6 bases). With 7 bases removed from V and 3 bases from J, the gap between germline ends came to 11 bases. The CDR3 extends over 12 amino acids. CDR1 is DFQATT, CDR2 SNEGSKA, per germline (reference sequence). In DNA form, the CDR3 reads TGCAGTGGGAGTAGCGGAACAGATACGCAGTATTTT. This encodes CSGSSGTDTQYF.